This T cell receptor (beta chain) was captured in a study of T cells in localized non-small cell lung cancer. CDR3 length: 13 amino acids. Germline CDR1 reads SQVTM; CDR2 reads ANQGSEA. V lost 6 bases and J lost 5, with 16 bases in between. Broader study findings: In the blood, greater T cell density corresponded to longer overall survival. The study detected a median roughly 57 of the top 100 tumor clones in adjacent lung. Uninvolved adjacent lung had higher T cell clonality than tumor and all other tissues.

Notes on this clone: The target antigen is unknown.

Produced via immunoSEQ multiplex PCR; TCRdb's table is partial and in-frame only. The table records 100,000 or so clones, approximately 90% of them present only once. This material consisted of PBMCs, taken before any cancer treatment. The genes are TRBV29-1 and TRBJ1-1, with D possibly being TRBD1 (5 bases). The source is a woman aged 40-69 years with stage II squamous cell lung carcinoma. The CDR3 nucleotides are TGCAGCGTGGGGCCTCTCCCGGGGACTGAAGCTTTCTTT. Translating it yields CSVGPLPGTEAFF.